These T cell receptor beta chains were read from a single sample in a study of T-cell reconstitution after alpha-beta-depleted transplantation in children. TCRdb passed the PCR reads through MiXCR, listing each CDR3 protein once. The sample consists of over 300,000 distinct CDR3 sequences, around 10% of them appearing once. The sample here was PBMCs from the stem cell graft donor, taken from the stem cell graft. These receptor sequences come from a human donor who donated a stem cell graft to a child with acute lymphoblastic leukemia. CDR3s include the opening cysteine and the closing phenylalanine or tryptophan. The order of the fields is clone size, V gene, D gene, J gene, CDR3 protein, CDR3 DNA. D genes are given only for firm matches. The size field is filled for only some rows; it gives once, few, many or a size class.

>few|TRBV19|TRBD1|TRBJ2-2
CASSKGQGLTGELFF
TGTGCCAGTAGTAAGGGACAGGGCCTCACCGGGGAGCTGTTTTTT
>few|TRBV12-3/TRBV12-4|.|TRBJ1-2
CASSFGTKGPGYTF
TGTGCCAGCAGTTTTGGGACGAAGGGGCCTGGCTACACCTTC
>.|TRBV12-3/TRBV12-4|.|TRBJ2-7
CAVGDSYEQYF
TGTGCCGTGGGGGATTCCTACGAGCAGTACTTC
>.|TRBV4-2|TRBD1|TRBJ1-2
CASSQGTGDGYGYTF
TGTGCCAGCAGCCAAGGGACAGGGGATGGCTATGGCTACACCTTC
>.|TRBV27|.|TRBJ2-5
CASSLWDGQETQYF
TGTGCCAGCAGTTTGTGGGACGGGCAAGAGACCCAGTACTTC
>many|TRBV20-1|.|TRBJ2-7
CSASLGQGGYEQYF
TGCAGTGCTAGTCTGGGTCAGGGCGGCTACGAGCAGTACTTC
>many|TRBV12-3/TRBV12-4|.|TRBJ2-1
CASSLRVDEQFF
TGTGCCAGCAGTCTCAGGGTTGATGAGCAGTTCTTC
>.|TRBV10-3|.|TRBJ1-3
CASTLQASGNTIYF
TGTGCCAGCACGCTCCAGGCGTCTGGAAACACCATATATTTT
>many|TRBV20-1|.|TRBJ2-7
CSAQGGAYEQYF
TGCAGTGCCCAGGGGGGGGCCTACGAGCAGTACTTC
>many|TRBV5-1|.|TRBJ2-5
CASSLVGDQETQYF
TGCGCCAGCAGCTTGGTGGGGGACCAAGAGACCCAGTACTTC
>many|TRBV12-3/TRBV12-4|.|TRBJ2-7
CASSLEGDSYEQYF
TGTGCCAGCAGTCTGGAAGGGGACTCCTACGAGCAGTACTTC
>few|TRBV5-1|.|TRBJ2-1
CASSPQRYSYNEQFF
TGCGCCAGCAGCCCGCAGAGATACTCTTACAATGAGCAGTTCTTC
>few|TRBV5-1|TRBD2|TRBJ2-7
CASSFLSGSQEQYF
TGCGCCAGCAGCTTCCTCAGCGGGAGCCAAGAGCAGTACTTC
>.|TRBV18|TRBD1|TRBJ1-2
CASSPPSGGGYGYTF
TGTGCCAGCTCACCACCATCAGGGGGAGGCTATGGCTACACCTTC
>few|TRBV12-3/TRBV12-4|.|TRBJ2-7
CASSLDPGEEQYF
TGTGCCAGCAGTTTAGACCCGGGGGAGGAGCAGTACTTC
>.|TRBV12-3/TRBV12-4|.|TRBJ2-7
CASSKGQLGYEQYF
TGTGCCAGCAGCAAAGGACAGCTTGGCTACGAGCAGTACTTC
>few|TRBV28|.|TRBJ1-5
CASSVVQDRQGPQHF
TGTGCCAGCAGCGTCGTACAAGACCGGCAGGGGCCCCAGCATTTT
>.|TRBV5-1|TRBD2|TRBJ2-3
CASSSAGAPTDTQYF
TGCGCCAGCAGCTCAGCGGGAGCTCCCACAGATACGCAGTATTTT
>many|TRBV11-2|TRBD2|TRBJ2-1
CASSHLIKFLPGRDPNEQFF
TGTGCCAGCAGCCATCTAATTAAATTTCTACCCGGGAGGGATCCCAATGAGCAGTTCTTC
>.|TRBV4-3|.|TRBJ2-3
CASSQTVSTDTQYF
TGCGCCAGCAGCCAAACGGTTAGCACAGATACGCAGTATTTT
>few|TRBV4-1|.|TRBJ2-1
CASSQVAVSYNEQFF
TGCGCCAGCAGCCAAGTAGCGGTCTCCTACAATGAGCAGTTCTTC
>many|TRBV5-1|.|TRBJ2-1
CASSERAGVSEFF
TGCGCCAGCAGCGAAAGAGCGGGTGTTAGCGAGTTCTTC
>.|TRBV4-2|.|TRBJ1-2
CASSQDLGSEGYTF
TGTGCCAGCAGCCAAGATTTGGGGAGTGAGGGCTACACCTTC
>few|TRBV12-3/TRBV12-4|.|TRBJ1-4
CASSQYLGADEKLFF
TGTGCCAGCAGCCAGTATCTGGGGGCGGATGAAAAACTGTTTTTT
>.|TRBV4-1|.|TRBJ1-4
CASSPGSPEKLFF
TGCGCCAGCAGCCCCGGATCGCCTGAAAAACTGTTTTTT
>.|TRBV12-3/TRBV12-4|TRBD1|TRBJ2-5
CASTALTGTGWETQYF
TGTGCCAGCACTGCACTCACCGGGACAGGGTGGGAGACCCAGTACTTC
>.|TRBV5-1|TRBD1|TRBJ1-2
CASSTGQGKGYGYTF
TGCGCCAGCAGCACCGGACAGGGAAAGGGCTATGGCTACACCTTC
>.|TRBV11-1|.|TRBJ2-2
CASSNKKGPAGDTGELFF
TGTGCCAGCAGCAATAAGAAGGGTCCGGCTGGGGACACCGGGGAGCTGTTTTTT